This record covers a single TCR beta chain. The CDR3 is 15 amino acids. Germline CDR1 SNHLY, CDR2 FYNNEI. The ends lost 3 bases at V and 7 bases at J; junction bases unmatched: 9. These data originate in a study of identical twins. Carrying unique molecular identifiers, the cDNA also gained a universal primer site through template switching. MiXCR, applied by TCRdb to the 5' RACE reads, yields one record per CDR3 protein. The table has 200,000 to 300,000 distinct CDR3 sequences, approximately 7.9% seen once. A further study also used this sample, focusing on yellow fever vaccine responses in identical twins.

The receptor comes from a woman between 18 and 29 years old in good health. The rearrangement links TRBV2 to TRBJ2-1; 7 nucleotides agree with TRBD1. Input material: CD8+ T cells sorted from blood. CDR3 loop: CASSEWTGLRNEQFF. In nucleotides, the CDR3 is TGTGCCAGCAGTGAGTGGACAGGACTCCGGAATGAGCAGTTCTTC.